A single TCR beta chain is shown here with its context. Sequencing of TCR beta was undertaken in CD8+ and CD4+ T cells derived from blood. Controls matched for sex and age were healthy donors. The authors negatively isolated CD8+ and CD4+ T cells and FACS-enriched TEMRA cells. The data originate from a study of CD8 T cells in Susac syndrome. With random hexamers, roughly 0.45 to 1 ug RNA was reverse transcribed. The authors amplified TCR beta CDR3 across 54 Vbeta and 13 Jbeta using immunoSEQ multiplex PCR. In TCRdb, the immunoSEQ multiplex PCR reads were re-called with MiXCR into one record per CDR3 protein. The data show about 200,000 distinct CDR3 sequences, over 85% seen once. Germline loops: CDR1 LGHDT, CDR2 YNNKEL (reference sequence). The CDR3 sequence is 15 residues long. The trim removed 4 bases at V and 6 bases at J, leaving 8 bases unmatched.

The rearrangement links TRBV3-1 to TRBJ2-3; TRBD1 aligns across 9 bases. This clonotype was obtained from a human donor in good health. What was sequenced was CD4+ T cells from PBMCs. The CDR3 DNA reads as TGTGCCAGCAGCCGGGGACAGGGAAGTGTGGATACGCAGTATTTT. Its protein product is CASSRGQGSVDTQYF.